This T cell receptor (beta chain) was sequenced during a study of T-cell memory formation after mild COVID-19. Overall study: Largely donor-specific sequence clusters came from a couple of donors.

TCR alpha and TCR beta cDNA libraries carrying sample barcodes and UMIs were produced by 5'RACE using constant-segment primers. One entry per CDR3 protein, called by TCRdb with MiXCR from the 5' RACE reads. Altogether about 350,000 distinct CDR3 sequences are present, 20% to 25% being singletons, with the ten largest covering roughly 23%. This CDR3 spans 18 amino acids. The V gene end was trimmed by 4 bases and the J gene end by 0 bases; junction bases not matched to a gene: 7. The TCR originated in a man between 18 and 35 years old who had mild COVID-19 (a few samples of this study predate the infection). Cell type and time point are not known. Specimen: PBMCs or a T cell subset sorted from them (not recorded which). The chain carries TRBV12-3 or TRBV12-4 and TRBJ2-7, with 15 bases matching TRBD2. This CDR3 is CASSWTSGGASSSYEQYF. DNA of the CDR3: TGTGCCAGCAGTTGGACTAGCGGGGGGGCATCCTCCTCCTACGAGCAGTACTTC.